Detailed here is one T cell receptor (beta chain). The V segment lost 2 bases and the J segment 7 bases; nucleotides outside the gene matches: 14. The CDR3 contains 17 residues. Per the germline V gene, CDR1 is KGHSH and CDR2 is LQKENI. TCRdb fed the RT-PCR reads into MiXCR, producing one record per CDR3 protein. The repertoire consists of around 320,000 distinct CDR3 sequences, with approximately 23% occurring once and the leading ten covering 10%. This entry is derived from a study of response to subunit inactivated influenza vaccine. This sequence originates from a man aged 45 to 70 who received an inactivated influenza vaccine. The starting material was PBMCs from blood, obtained about 20 months after vaccination. The V and J genes are TRBV18 and TRBJ1-1, with TRBD1 matching 9 bases. CDR3 protein: CASSPSWAQQGAVEAFF. The CDR3 bases are TGTGCCAGCTCACCATCTTGGGCCCAACAGGGGGCCGTTGAAGCTTTCTTT.